The sequence of this T cell receptor (beta chain) was determined in a study of identical twins. Findings of the study overall: Zero-insertion findings could be partly confounded by invariant cells (MAIT and iNKT cells). The study based its conclusions on cross-sectional statistical analysis and did not follow the same donors.

Notes on this clonotype: Its target is unknown.

Addition of a universal primer site occurred through template switching, and cDNA carried unique molecular identifiers. One entry per CDR3 protein results from TCRdb running MiXCR on the 5' RACE reads. The sample has about 890,000 distinct CDR3 sequences, 9% to 15% seen once. These data were also filed under a second study, of yellow fever vaccine responses in identical twins.

Material: PBMCs. The clonotype comes from a woman aged 18-35 years in good health.

The CDR3: CATKEQTGELFF. Here the CDR3 DNA reads TGTGCCACCAAGGAACAGACCGGGGAGCTGTTTTTT. This rearrangement joins TRBV10-3 to TRBJ2-2; unclear D gene. Deletions cut 10 bases from V and 5 bases from J, with 11 bases between. The CDR3 has 12 residues. Germline V gene lookup returns CDR1 ENHRY and CDR2 SYGVKD.